This T cell receptor (beta chain) appears in the sequencing data of a study of cytomegalovirus exposure and HLA in healthy donors (dated 2017 in TCRdb). Looking at the study overall: According to an earlier analysis of 587 of the donors, roughly 180 million T cells yielded 120 million or so unique TCR beta sequences and around 280 Gb of sequence data. An early release covering over 500 HLA-typed donors comprised approximately 300 gigabases of sequencing data and 85 million or so unique TCR sequences. The genetic ancestry cluster associated with self-reported Caucasian donors included 65% to 90% of the 398 genotyped donors. The study aimed to test whether signatures of past pathogen exposure could be identified by cataloging public T cell receptors. The study used immunosequencing to profile the T cell repertoires of about 670 subjects and linked those repertoires to cytomegalovirus serostatus. A separate validation cohort of 90 to 150 different subjects was used in addition to the approximately 700-subject first cohort. To predict cytomegalovirus infection status, the study brought together high-throughput TCR immunosequencing, statistical association of individual TCRs with disease status, and machine learning. A later analysis re-analyzed previously published TCR beta repertoires from several hundred donors and added high-resolution HLA genotyping to study TCR occurrence patterns. Rather than drawing on any new phenotypic data, the later analysis identified candidate immune exposures from TCR beta sequences and the way those sequences occurred across donors. To decide whether each TCR beta V gene segment behaved as functional or pseudogenic, an earlier analysis of approximately 620 of the donors relied on high-throughput TCR beta sequencing. Donor age, sex, ethnicity and CMV serostatus were compiled alongside the repertoire data. Genome-wide SNP genotypes for about 60% of the roughly 670 donors were used in a later genetic analysis, which treated that subset as a discovery cohort. Every discovery cohort repertoire had been produced on one sequencing platform. Both class I and class II loci were covered by HLA typing, at four-digit resolution. The number of typed donors differed by locus: about 629-640 for A, B, C, DRB1 and DQB1; approximately 530 for DQA1; approximately 600 for DPA1; and roughly 490 for DPB1. Roughly five DR-DQ haplotypes were handled as single units for association and clustering because linkage in the cohort was strong. Across some 400 genotyped donors of the cohort, an average of 235,054 unique TCR beta nucleotide sequences per donor were sequenced, and approximately 17% of those sequences were non-productive.

The cohort consisted of some 670 healthy bone marrow donors. All cohort members were sampled while nominally healthy, although unrecorded immune exposures were likely present. The donor tested CMV seronegative, placing the donor among the 350 or so seronegative members of the cohort. A peripheral blood sample was provided by each donor, and peripheral blood mononuclear cells were used for TCR beta sequencing. The Qiagen DNeasy Blood Extraction Kit was used to extract genomic DNA from the blood cell samples. Library preparation employed the immunoSEQ multiplex PCR assay. A mixture of 60 forward primers for TCR Vbeta segments and 13 reverse primers for TCR Jbeta segments was used in the multiplex PCR. The CDR3 region of rearranged TCR beta genes was amplified from genomic DNA with a multiplex PCR assay. On the Illumina HiSeq System, the amplified TCR beta libraries were sequenced as 87-base-pair reads. On the authors' methods: A later analysis counted about 82 million unique TCR beta chains across the 666 repertoires, and approximately 11 million of these chains were shared by at least two donors. Raw reads were error-corrected and collapsed into unique sequences by a nearest-neighbor algorithm in which closely related sequences were merged to remove PCR and sequencing errors. CDR3 sequences were aligned to IMGT reference sequences to assign V, D and J gene segments. For a sequence to be retained, at least a six-nucleotide match to both a V gene segment and a J gene segment was required. Rearrangements were classified as productive when the CDR3 lacked stop codons and remained in frame with V and J, and all other rearrangements were classified as non-productive. CDR3 was defined according to IMGT convention as the region running from the second conserved V-encoded cysteine to the conserved J-encoded phenylalanine. Sequences without an unambiguous match to a single V gene segment were excluded from the earlier analysis of about 640 of the donors. In an earlier analysis of some 590 of the donors, a V segment was called functional when productive rearrangements were above 56.7%, and segregating when the standard deviation between donors exceeded 5%. A statistical classification framework was developed to diagnose cytomegalovirus status using the catalog of TCR beta chain sequences. In a later analysis, V and J genes were assigned by comparing TCR nucleotide sequences against IMGT/GENE-DB human TR gene sequences. The TCRdist pipeline was used in a later analysis to assign CDR3 sequences and most-parsimonious VDJ recombination scenarios. In a later analysis, every TCR beta chain was defined by the combination of its CDR3 amino acid sequence and its V-gene family, and reads without a unique V-gene family were dropped. To address suspected cross-contamination and a sequencing artifact, a later analysis removed 550 to 750 highly shared, low-generation-probability nucleotide sequences. A later analysis calculated a clonal expansion index for each public chain from normalized within-repertoire ranks of inferred template counts. In a later analysis, generation probabilities were computed using a VDJ recombination model fitted to out-of-frame rearrangements, and the results were checked against IGoR. Hypergeometric tests were used in a later analysis to score TCR-TCR, TCR-HLA and TCR-CMV co-occurrence, with a repertoire-size bias correction applied to the TCR pairs. To estimate false discovery rates, a later analysis permuted the HLA or CMV assignments 20 times. In a later analysis, co-occurring TCRs were grouped using DBSCAN, with TCRdist sequence similarity added in when clustering inside HLA-allele-positive subsets. Co-occurrence clustering excluded repertoires with fewer than 30,000 or more than 120,000 public chains, plus five with anomalous nucleotide sharing. TCRdb carries this immuneACCESS record with in-frame sequences only. Its versions omit some clonotypes, under half of them owing to an unresolved V gene in the studies checked, with the rest unexplained. That table is the source of V, J and clone size, and D and trimming were worked out from the DNA. The sample table lists around 180,000 clones, around 77% of them with a count of one. The ten top clones hold 2.4% of the sample.

Trimming takes 6 bases off V and 0 bases off J; junction bases not matched to a gene: 11. CDR1 and CDR2, per the germline V gene, are MDHEN and SYDVKM. Measured from the cysteine to the phenylalanine, the CDR3 is 17 residues long. Just the 51-base CDR3 DNA is kept, in frame starting at base 1. On this clone itself: It has no known antigen specificity. Per-nucleotide qualities are absent, and no much larger clonotype sits a single base away.

The research as a whole found: Linkage disequilibrium might explain the correlated functional status among segregating V segments, but an unknown experimental factor could not be ruled out. HLA typing was unavailable for some donors at each locus, so association tests used only the typed subset. In a later analysis, several top co-occurrence clusters were reported to appear linked to parvovirus B19, influenza, CMV and Epstein-Barr virus. In the study, roughly 160 TCR beta chains were listed as associated with cytomegalovirus. About 15 rarely observed V segments, including chromosome 9 orphons, were excluded from the earlier analysis of several hundred of the donors because counts were too low. A further reported finding was that TCR beta sequences accurately predicted the HLA-A and HLA-B alleles for most subjects in the first cohort. A group of highly shared sequence variants was considered likely to be a technical artifact of the sequencing pipeline. Most TCR sequences were seen in very few donors, while some public TCRs were found in many individuals. In a later analysis, the rate of TCR association differed among HLA loci, with DRB1 alleles having the most associated TCRs and HLA-C alleles having the fewest. Only TCR beta chains were sequenced in this cohort, and the absence of alpha or paired-chain data limited detectable features. For the cohort, immune exposure information was limited to CMV serostatus. A few of the identified cytomegalovirus-associated TCR beta chains were confirmed in vitro to be specific for cytomegalovirus antigens. An earlier analysis of 587 of the donors showed that most TCR beta V segments appeared in productive rearrangements either about 87% or about 30% of the time, which broadly matched IMGT annotations. The classifier was reported to diagnose cytomegalovirus status with high specificity and sensitivity in both the original and validation cohorts. Assigning TCR associations to individual alleles was difficult when HLA alleles, especially DR and DQ, strongly co-occurred. Compared with equally common non-associated chains, HLA-associated TCR beta chains in a later analysis were more clonally expanded and had lower generation probabilities. Sequencing depth was assumed to be roughly uniform across donors in the presence/absence analyses, though that assumption may not hold. V-gene and J-gene trimming of TCR beta chains was associated with a missense DCLRE1C variant in a later genetic analysis, and the association was replicated in an independent cohort. In a later analysis, some 17,000 TCR beta sequences were associated with specific HLA alleles at a false discovery rate of 0.05. A later analysis found that most CMV-associated TCR beta chains appeared HLA-restricted, with HLA associations seemingly driven largely by CMV exposure. The 87-base-pair reads could not distinguish some IMGT-functional V segments, including TRBV6-2 and TRBV6-3, so those segments were excluded. It was suggested by the authors that the approach could potentially be generalized to other disease states and immunological phenotypes. A later genetic analysis reported fewer N-insertions in productive TCRs among donors in an Asian-associated ancestry cluster than the roughly 720-donor mean.

The TCR comes from a man aged 55 to 70 in good health and CMV-seronegative. Sequencing was carried out using PBMCs. In this chain, TRBV28 is recombined with TRBJ2-1; 7 bases in the middle match TRBD2. At the DNA level, the sequence is TGTGCCAGCAGCCGATCCGGAGCGGGAACCTCCTACAATGAGCAGTTCTTC. It translates to CASSRSGAGTSYNEQFF.